The 31 T cell receptor beta chains below come from one sample, sequenced in a study of T cells in Graves' hyperthyroidism and ophthalmopathy. Regions amplified from RNA transcripts were the TCR beta CDR3 regions. When the TCR CDR3 underwent first-round RT-PCR, the HTBI primer set was used. TCRdb passed the multiplex PCR reads through MiXCR, listing each CDR3 protein once. The sample has a few hundred thousand distinct CDR3 sequences, approximately 15% seen once. Sequenced input: blood. The source is a woman in her 40s with Graves' hyperthyroidism.

This clonotype has more than one count but fewer than ten. V and J are TRBV20-1 and TRBJ1-1; weak D call: TRBD1 (5 bases). The germline V gene encodes CDR1 DFQATT and CDR2 SNEGSKA (reference sequence). V shed 1 base and J shed 2 bases, with 14 bases lying between them. The CDR3 spans 15 residues. CDR3 bases: TGCAGTGCTAGAGTCGCTGACAGATTTAACACTGAAGCTTTCTTT. Protein: CSARVADRFNTEAFF.

This clonotype was counted many times. The chain links TRBV3-1 to TRBJ2-7, with 9 bases that match TRBD1. V was pared by 1 base and J by 8 bases, with 3 bases of the junction left unmatched. This CDR3 region has 13 residues. Per germline, CDR1 LGHDT and CDR2 YNNKEL (reference sequence). Here the CDR3 reads CASSQGGQGKQYF. As DNA, the CDR3 is TGTGCCAGCAGCCAAGGGGGACAGGGAAAGCAGTACTTC.

This chain joins TRBV30 and TRBJ1-4; D uncertain. The CDR3 covers 14 residues. Looked up from germline, CDR1 is GTSNPN and CDR2 is SVGIG (reference sequence). V shed 2 bases and J shed 5 bases, with 12 bases lying between them. CDR3 bases: TGTGCCTGGAGTCGGGGATTCCCAAATGAAAAACTGTTTTTT. It codes for CAWSRGFPNEKLFF. Supplemented by reference TRBV30 and TRBJ1-4, the full variable domain reads SQTIHQWPATLVQPVGSPLSLECTVEGTSNPNLYWYRQAAGRGLQLLFYSVGIGQISSEVPQNLSASRPQDRQFILSSKKLLLSDSGFYLCAWSRGFPNEKLFFGSGTQLSVL.

This clonotype was detected ten times or more. The chain uses TRBV7-2 and TRBJ2-1; 9 nucleotides match TRBD2. The CDR3 is 16 amino acids. Per the germline V gene, CDR1 is SGHTA and CDR2 is FQGNSA. With 1 base clipped from V and 0 bases from J, the junction kept 1 base outside the gene matches. Here the CDR3 reads CASSLGLAASYNEQFF. Written as DNA, the CDR3 is TGTGCCAGCAGCTTAGGACTAGCGGCCTCCTACAATGAGCAGTTCTTC.

CDR3 protein: CASSPGEAQVLLYSNQPQHF. The CDR3 coding sequence is TGTGCCAGCAGCCCCGGGGAGGCCCAGGTCCTTTTATATAGCAATCAGCCCCAGCATTTT. The V and J genes are TRBV9 and TRBJ1-5; D gene ambiguous. This CDR3 comprises 20 residues. CDR1 SGDLS and CDR2 YYNGEE come from the germline V gene. V was shortened by 4 bases and J by 0 bases, with 26 bases between the two germline ends.

This clonotype was seen many times. This chain links TRBV28 with TRBJ2-3; no clear D gene. The germline V gene has CDR1 MDHEN and CDR2 SYDVKM. The CDR3 runs 13 residues. The V and J ends lost 2 bases and 1 base respectively, with 4 bases between them. The CDR3: CASSLQGTDTQYF. In DNA, the CDR3 is TGTGCCAGCAGTTTACAGGGCACAGATACGCAGTATTTT.

The chain has TRBV9 and TRBJ1-1, with 7 bases identical to TRBD1. The CDR3 contains 15 residues. Trimming at V came to 2 bases and at J to 3 bases, leaving 7 bases not matched to a gene. Germline V gene data show CDR1 as SGDLS and CDR2 as YYNGEE. CDR3: CASSVLRGGDTEAFF. In DNA, the CDR3 is TGTGCCAGCAGCGTTCTCAGGGGGGGGGACACTGAAGCTTTCTTT.

There are many counts of this clonotype. The chain recombines TRBV29-1 with TRBJ2-2, with a tentative D call TRBD1 (6 bases). Germline assignment: CDR1 SQVTM and CDR2 ANQGSEA. V lost 7 bases and J 4 bases, leaving 13 bases between the germline ends. This CDR3 contains 13 residues. CDR3 nucleotides: TGCAGCGCCACAGGGCCGGCCACCGGGGAGCTGTTTTTT. It is translated as CSATGPATGELFF.

The sample holds a few counts of this clonotype. The DNA of the CDR3 is TGTGCCAGCAGGCGCCGGGACAGGGGCGCCTACGAGCAGTACTTC. Its translation: CASRRRDRGAYEQYF. The chain is built from TRBV6-1 and TRBJ2-7; 10 bases fit TRBD1. This CDR3 comprises 15 residues. Germline V lookup: CDR1 MNHNS, CDR2 SASEGT. Losses at the gene ends were 6 bases for V and 2 bases for J; bases not matched to a gene: 7.

This clonotype was counted ten times or more. The V call is TRBV20-1, the J call TRBJ2-3; 7 bases agree with TRBD2. The CDR3 loop spans 14 amino acids. With V trimmed by 5 bases and J by 2 bases, 7 bases remained unmatched. From germline, CDR1 is DFQATT and CDR2 SNEGSKA (reference sequence). CDR3 region: CSAPRAGNTDTQYF. The CDR3 DNA reads as TGCAGTGCTCCCAGAGCGGGAAACACAGATACGCAGTATTTT.

This clonotype was seen many times. The V gene is TRBV28, the J gene TRBJ2-5; TRBD2 matches 15 bases. Losses at the gene ends were 5 bases for V and 2 bases for J; bases not matched to a gene: 6. There are 17 residues in the CDR3. Germline CDR1 MDHEN, CDR2 SYDVKM. Here the CDR3 DNA reads TGTGCCAGCAGTCCAACCGGGACTAGCGGGAGGCAAGAGACCCAGTACTTC. Encoded protein: CASSPTGTSGRQETQYF.

This clonotype was found many times. CDR3 in DNA: TGTGCCAGCAGCCGGGACAGGGCCTCCTACGAGCAGTACTTC. Residues: CASSRDRASYEQYF. The rearrangement uses TRBV7-6 and TRBJ2-7, with 9 positions matching TRBD1. Germline CDR1 SGHVS, CDR2 FNYEAQ. J was trimmed by 0 bases and V by 5 bases; bases with no gene match: 2. The CDR3 totals 14 residues. The entire variable domain, with the rest obtained from reference TRBV7-6 and TRBJ2-7, is as follows: GAGVSQSPRYKVTKRGQDVALRCDPISGHVSLYWYRQALGQGPEFLTYFNYEAQQDKSGLPNDRFSAERPEGSISTLTIQRTEQRDSAMYRCASSRDRASYEQYFGPGTRLTVT.

The V gene is TRBV4-1, the J gene TRBJ2-7, with a possible D match to TRBD2 (6 bases). Per the germline V gene, CDR1 is MGHRA and CDR2 is YSYEKL. Trimming removed 1 base at V and 2 bases at J, with 12 bases between. The CDR3 covers 15 residues. In DNA, the CDR3 is TGCGCCAGCAGCCAAGGTGGAGGGTTTCCCTACGAGCAGTACTTC. Residues: CASSQGGGFPYEQYF.

This clonotype was seen repeatedly, ten times or more. The chain couples TRBV10-3 to TRBJ2-1; no clear D gene. CDR3 size: 15 residues. The V gene's germline CDR1 is ENHRY and CDR2 SYGVKD. V dropped 2 bases and J dropped 1 base, with 9 bases sitting between them. Written as DNA, the CDR3 is TGTGCCATCAGTGAGACGGCAGAATCCTACAATGAGCAGTTCTTC. This sequence encodes CAISETAESYNEQFF.

The V gene is TRBV6-2 or TRBV6-3, the J gene TRBJ2-3; TRBD2 matches 10 bases. V was pared by 5 bases and J by 8 bases, with 19 bases of the junction left unmatched. The CDR3 extends over 18 amino acids. From germline, CDR1 is MNHEY and CDR2 SVGEGT. This chain's CDR3 is CASSPSGGGGMATGTQYF. The DNA for the CDR3 is TGTGCCAGCAGTCCTAGCGGGGGAGGGGGAATGGCCACGGGTACGCAGTATTTT.

At least ten counts were recorded for this clonotype. The rearrangement uses TRBV6-1 and TRBJ2-3; possible D gene TRBD2, 5 bases. The CDR3 extends over 14 amino acids. Trimming stripped 5 bases from V and 3 bases from J, with 12 bases between. CDR1 MNHNS and CDR2 SASEGT come from the germline V gene. CDR3: CASSTYGVTDTQYF. The CDR3 nucleotides read TGTGCCAGCAGTACCTACGGGGTAACAGATACGCAGTATTTT.

This clonotype came up many times. The chain links TRBV10-3 to TRBJ2-7, with D perhaps matching TRBD1 (7 bases). The CDR3 extends over 13 amino acids. The V end was cut by 10 bases, the J end by 4 bases, with 17 bases between. Germline V gives CDR1 ENHRY, CDR2 SYGVKD. CDR3 in DNA: TGTGCCACCGGAGGCAGGGGGGAATACGAGCAGTACTTC. The encoded protein is CATGGRGEYEQYF.

V gene TRBV7-2 combines with J gene TRBJ2-1; TRBD2 matches at 7 bases. CDR1 and CDR2 from the germline V gene are SGHTA and FQGNSA. The ends lost 3 bases at V and 9 bases at J; junction bases unmatched: 2. This CDR3 contains 12 residues. CDR3 sequence: CASSFSGFEQFF. For the CDR3, the DNA is TGTGCCAGCAGCTTTAGCGGGTTTGAGCAGTTCTTC.

The chain recombines TRBV6-5 with TRBJ1-1; maybe TRBD1 (6 bases). CDR3 length equals 12 residues. The V and J ends lost 2 bases and 6 bases respectively, with 7 bases between them. Germline-derived CDR1 and CDR2 are MNHEY and SVGAGI. The CDR3 protein is CASSYGGPEAFF. Here the CDR3 DNA reads TGTGCCAGCAGTTACGGGGGCCCTGAAGCTTTCTTT.

This clonotype was seen ten or more times. V and J are TRBV18 and TRBJ2-3; 9 bases fit TRBD1. The germline CDR1 and CDR2 sequences are KGHSH and LQKENI. V lost 4 bases and J lost 11; bases outside the gene matches: 4. The CDR3 contains 12 residues. As DNA, the CDR3 is TGTGCCAGCTCACAGAACAGGGGGCTGCAGTATTTT. Residues: CASSQNRGLQYF. Filled out from reference TRBV18 and TRBJ2-3, the complete variable domain reads NAGVMQNPRHLVRRRGQEARLRCSPMKGHSHVYWYRQLPEEGLKFMVYLQKENIIDESGMPKERFSAEFPKEGPSILRIQQVVRGDSAAYFCASSQNRGLQYFGPGTRLTVL.

In this sample, this clonotype turned up many times. The rearrangement joins TRBV3-1 to TRBJ2-7, with 9 bases identical to TRBD1. The CDR3 runs to 14 residues. The germline V gene has CDR1 LGHDT and CDR2 YNNKEL (reference sequence). V lost 5 bases, J lost 5 bases, and 7 bases stayed unmatched. DNA of the CDR3: TGTGCCAGCAGCAACCGGGACAGGGACCACGAGCAGTACTTC. It yields the protein CASSNRDRDHEQYF.

The V gene is TRBV30, the J gene TRBJ2-2; 9 bases map to TRBD2. Germline CDR1 is GTSNPN and CDR2 is SVGIG (reference sequence). CDR3 length: 20 amino acids. V gave up 0 bases and J gave up 6 bases; unmatched junction bases: 20. In DNA form, the CDR3 reads TGTGCCTGGAGTGTACAAATTGGGCGGGAGGGTATGGGTTATGCCGGGGAGCTGTTTTTT. Encoded protein: CAWSVQIGREGMGYAGELFF.

This clonotype was counted ten times or more. The genes are TRBV2 and TRBJ2-5; D may be TRBD2 (6 bases). Germline V gene data show CDR1 as SNHLY and CDR2 as FYNNEI. The CDR3 consists of 16 residues. Trimming stripped 1 base from V and 2 bases from J, with 14 bases between. The CDR3 DNA sequence: TGTGCCAGCAGTGAAGAGGTTAGCGGCAGGCAAGAGACCCAGTACTTC. This translates into CASSEEVSGRQETQYF. Combining the CDR3 with reference TRBV2 and TRBJ2-5 gives the whole variable domain EPEVTQTPSHQVTQMGQEVILRCVPISNHLYFYWYRQILGQKVEFLVSFYNNEISEKSEIFDDQFSVERPDGSNFTLKIRSTKLEDSAMYFCASSEEVSGRQETQYFGPGTRLLVL.

In this sample, this clonotype turned up many times. V is TRBV5-8 and J is TRBJ2-5, with a weak D call TRBD1 (5 bases). V lost 1 base and J lost 2, with 9 bases in between. The CDR3 has 14 residues. Germline assignment: CDR1 SGHTS and CDR2 YDEGEE. DNA for the CDR3: TGTGCCAGCAGCTTGATGACAGCTCAAGAGACCCAGTACTTC. Protein product: CASSLMTAQETQYF. The full variable domain, completed using reference TRBV5-8 and TRBJ2-5, is EAGVTQSPTHLIKTRGQQATLRCSPISGHTSVYWYQQALGLGLQFLLWYDEGEERNRGNFPPRFSGRQFPNYSSELNVNALELEDSALYLCASSLMTAQETQYFGPGTRLLVL.

This clonotype was recorded many times. The chain carries TRBV28 and TRBJ2-5; TRBD1 might be the D (5 bases). This CDR3 contains 15 residues. Germline V gene lookup returns CDR1 MDHEN and CDR2 SYDVKM. The V end was cut by 2 bases, the J end by 7 bases, with 17 bases between. The chain's CDR3 is CASSLIDRARRTQYF. The CDR3 DNA reads as TGTGCCAGCAGTTTAATTGACAGAGCCCGGCGGACCCAGTACTTC. Complete variable domain (other parts from reference TRBV28 and TRBJ2-5): DVKVTQSSRYLVKRTGEKVFLECVQDMDHENMFWYRQDPGLGLRLIYFSYDVKMKEKGDIPEGYSVSREKKERFSLILESASTNQTSMYLCASSLIDRARRTQYFGPGTRLLVL.

This clonotype has at least ten counts. This chain's CDR3 is CASSSSVGTQYF. DNA for the CDR3: TGTGCCAGCAGCTCGAGCGTGGGTACGCAGTATTTT. The chain joins TRBV7-2 to TRBJ2-3; D gene uncertain. With 4 bases removed from V and 8 bases from J, the gap between germline ends came to 10 bases. The CDR3 runs to 12 residues. CDR1 SGHTA and CDR2 FQGNSA come from the germline V gene.

This clonotype was counted many times. The V gene is TRBV12-3 or TRBV12-4, the J gene TRBJ2-3; possibly TRBD1 for D (5 bases). This CDR3 has 13 amino acids. Trimming took 5 bases from V and 4 from J, leaving 10 bases between them. CDR3 in amino acids: CASSSRVADTQYF. Written as DNA, the CDR3 is TGTGCCAGCAGTAGCAGGGTTGCAGATACGCAGTATTTT.

This clonotype was recorded a few times. The chain couples TRBV5-1 to TRBJ2-3; perhaps TRBD2 as D (6 bases). CDR1 is SGHRS and CDR2 is YFSETQ in the germline V gene. V dropped 0 bases and J dropped 5 bases, with 13 bases sitting between them. This CDR3 has 15 residues. The DNA of the CDR3 is TGCGCCAGCAGCTTGGGTCCTAGCGATCGAGATACGCAGTATTTT. Protein: CASSLGPSDRDTQYF.

This clonotype was detected many times. CDR3 region: CSTASRDRSYNEQFF. CDR3 bases: TGCAGTACCGCCTCCCGGGACCGTTCCTACAATGAGCAGTTCTTC. The chain is built from TRBV20-1 and TRBJ2-1; D could derive from TRBD1 or TRBD2 (5 bases each). Germline CDR1 is DFQATT and CDR2 is SNEGSKA (reference sequence). The V and J ends lost 8 bases and 1 base respectively, with 18 bases between them. The CDR3 length is 15 residues.

This clonotype was counted ten times or more. This chain links TRBV12-5 with TRBJ2-1, with 10 bases lining up with TRBD2. The J segment lost 8 bases and the V segment lost 7 bases, leaving 2 bases of the junction unmatched. This CDR3 has 12 amino acids. Looked up from germline, CDR1 is LGHNT and CDR2 is FRNRAP. The CDR3: CASALAGDEQFF. CDR3 coding DNA: TGTGCTAGTGCGCTAGCGGGAGATGAGCAGTTCTTC.

The chain carries TRBV10-2 and TRBJ2-2, with D perhaps assigned TRBD1 or TRBD2 (6 bases each). The germline CDR1 and CDR2 sequences are WSHSY and SAAADI. Between the trimmed V and J ends, which lost 7 bases and 5 bases, there was a span of 17 bases. The CDR3 has 15 amino acids. DNA of the CDR3: TGCGCCAGCAATTCTGGGGGGCTTAAGACCGGGGAGCTGTTTTTT. It yields the protein CASNSGGLKTGELFF.